The 30 T cell receptor beta chains in this list originate from one sample, sequenced in a study of memory CD4+ T cells and cytomegalovirus serostatus. Single viable CD3+CD4+CD8-CD45RO+ cells were sorted as the memory CD4+ T cells. Repertoires were generated with immunoSEQ multiplex PCR, while TCRdb's copy carries only in-frame clones and drops some. The sample shows some 67,000 clones, 75% to 80% of them seen only once. Sequencing was done on a sample of memory CD4+ T cells from blood. The receptor source for this set is an adult in good health and CMV-seropositive.

This sequence joins TRBV25-1 and TRBJ2-4, with D perhaps given as TRBD1 or TRBD2 (6 bases each). With 3 bases removed from V and 6 bases from J, the gap between germline ends came to 21 bases. The CDR3 loop spans 17 amino acids. The germline CDR1 and CDR2 sequences are MGHDK and SYGVNS. In DNA form, the CDR3 reads TGTGCCAGCAGTGACCCACAGGGAGGTGGATCGGGAAACATTCAGTACTTC. It translates to CASSDPQGGGSGNIQYF.

The chain couples TRBV5-6 to TRBJ2-3; no firm D call. CDR1 is SGHDT and CDR2 is YYEEEE in the germline V gene. V lost 3 bases and J lost 6, with 5 bases in between. The CDR3 loop spans 11 amino acids. DNA of the CDR3: TGTGCCAGCAGCTATGGGGATACGCAGTATTTT. Protein product: CASSYGDTQYF.

The V call is TRBV28, the J call TRBJ2-3, with TRBD1 matching 8 bases. The CDR3 length is 14 residues. J gave up 1 base and V 7 bases, and 4 bases lay outside the gene matches. Germline-derived CDR1 and CDR2 are MDHEN and SYDVKM. The CDR3 DNA reads TGTGCCAGCATCACGACAGGGGGCACAGATACGCAGTATTTT. It yields the protein CASITTGGTDTQYF.

The V gene is TRBV4-2, the J gene TRBJ2-7; 7 bases match TRBD1. The CDR3 contains 19 residues. CDR1 is LGHNA, CDR2 YNFKEQ, per germline. Trimming took 1 base from V and 2 from J; bases not matched to a gene: 17. The CDR3 sequence is CASSQVGGRGSIVTYEQYF. CDR3 DNA sequence: TGTGCCAGCAGCCAAGTAGGGGGCAGGGGTTCCATAGTCACCTACGAGCAGTACTTC.

This rearrangement joins TRBV4-1 to TRBJ1-2; perhaps TRBD1 as D (5 bases). CDR1 is MGHRA, CDR2 YSYEKL, per germline. V lost 2 bases to trimming and J lost 7 bases, with 8 bases between them. CDR3 length: 12 amino acids. The CDR3 DNA is TGCGCCAGCAGCCAACAGGGAACTGGCTACACCTTC. The encoded protein is CASSQQGTGYTF.

The chain uses TRBV29-1 and TRBJ1-5, with D unresolved. This CDR3 comprises 14 residues. Germline values: CDR1 SQVTM, CDR2 ANQGSEA. Between the trimmed V and J ends, which lost 4 bases and 2 bases, there was a span of 12 bases. DNA for the CDR3: TGCAGCGTTGTACCTGGTGGAGGCAATCAGCCCCAGCATTTT. Its translation is CSVVPGGGNQPQHF.

The rearrangement links TRBV28 to TRBJ2-2; 10 bases map to TRBD1. CDR1 MDHEN and CDR2 SYDVKM come from the germline V gene. V lost 4 bases to trimming and J lost 5 bases; unmatched junction nucleotides: 10. The CDR3 is 17 amino acids. DNA for the CDR3: TGTGCCAGCAGTTACCCTCTGGGACAGGGGATGACCGGGGAGCTGTTTTTT. Amino acid sequence: CASSYPLGQGMTGELFF.

The V gene is TRBV28, the J gene TRBJ2-5, with unresolved D. The CDR3 loop spans 14 amino acids. Germline CDR1 and CDR2: MDHEN and SYDVKM. The V end lost 3 bases, the J end lost 1 base, and 9 bases lay between the germline ends. This chain's CDR3 is CASSFGPFQETQYF. The CDR3 nucleotides read TGTGCCAGCAGTTTTGGGCCGTTCCAAGAGACCCAGTACTTC.

The chain combines TRBV5-1 with TRBJ2-7, with 9 bases lining up with TRBD2. Germline loops: CDR1 SGHRS, CDR2 YFSETQ. This CDR3 has 15 amino acids. Trimming took 5 bases from V and 2 from J; bases not matched to a gene: 8. The DNA for the CDR3 is TGCGCCAGCAGTTCCAATAGCGGGGGAGCCTACGAGCAGTACTTC. This gives the protein CASSSNSGGAYEQYF.

The V call is TRBV5-1, the J call TRBJ1-2; 8 nucleotides align to TRBD1. The CDR3 sequence is 16 residues long. J lost 1 base, V lost 4 bases, and 9 bases had no gene match. Germline V gene data show CDR1 as SGHRS and CDR2 as YFSETQ. The CDR3 region is CASSPGQANLNYGYTF. The CDR3 DNA reads TGCGCCAGCAGCCCGGGACAGGCTAACCTTAACTATGGCTACACCTTC.

The chain joins TRBV2 to TRBJ2-7; possible D gene TRBD1, 6 bases. The CDR3 is 14 amino acids. With 3 bases removed from V and 9 bases from J, the gap between germline ends came to 18 bases. The germline gives CDR1 SNHLY, CDR2 FYNNEI. The CDR3 protein is CASSDGTHPTRQYF. In DNA, the CDR3 is TGTGCCAGCAGTGACGGGACACACCCTACGAGGCAGTACTTC.

The chain couples TRBV28 to TRBJ1-2; D may be TRBD1 (5 bases). The CDR3 runs to 14 residues. Germline V gene lookup returns CDR1 MDHEN and CDR2 SYDVKM. Trimming cost V 3 bases and J 2 bases, with 10 bases left between them. In DNA form, the CDR3 reads TGTGCCAGCAGTTTGGGGGTACAGAACTATGGCTACACCTTC. This sequence encodes CASSLGVQNYGYTF.

This chain connects TRBV2 to TRBJ1-1; no clear D gene. Germline CDR1 reads SNHLY; CDR2 reads FYNNEI. Between the trimmed V and J ends, which lost 3 bases and 11 bases, there was a span of 13 bases. This CDR3 is built from 12 residues. CDR3: CASSDTNSRAFF. The CDR3 nucleotides are TGTGCCAGCAGTGATACAAACTCGAGGGCTTTCTTT.

The CDR3 region has the DNA TGTGCCACCAGCAGAGGGGGCGCAAGGTATGGGGCCAACGTCCTGACTTTC. Translating gives CATSRGGARYGANVLTF. This sequence joins TRBV15 and TRBJ2-6; D might be TRBD1 (5 bases). The CDR3 consists of 17 residues. V was shortened by 1 base and J by 3 bases, with 13 bases between the two germline ends. Germline loops: CDR1 LNHNV, CDR2 YYDKDF (reference sequence). The whole variable domain, filled in from reference TRBV15 and TRBJ2-6, reads DAMVIQNPRYQVTQFGKPVTLSCSQTLNHNVMYWYQQKSSQAPKLLFHYYDKDFNNEADTPDNFQSRRPNTSFCFLDIRSPGLGDTAMYLCATSRGGARYGANVLTFGAGSRLTVL.

This chain connects TRBV4-1 to TRBJ2-1; TRBD2 agrees at 11 bases. The CDR3 extends over 17 amino acids. The germline gives CDR1 MGHRA, CDR2 YSYEKL. The V segment lost 1 base and the J segment 7 bases; nucleotides outside the gene matches: 9. This chain's CDR3 is CASSQGRASGGLNEQFF. CDR3 DNA: TGCGCCAGCAGCCAAGGAAGGGCTAGCGGGGGGCTAAATGAGCAGTTCTTC.

This chain uses TRBV5-1 with TRBJ2-7, with TRBD1 matching over 9 bases. The CDR3 length is 17 residues. Per the germline V gene, CDR1 is SGHRS and CDR2 is YFSETQ. After removal of 2 bases from V and 3 bases from J, the junction contained 12 bases not matched to a gene. CDR3 sequence reads: CASSLIGQGLPGYEQYF. The CDR3 DNA is TGCGCCAGCAGCTTAATAGGACAGGGGCTTCCTGGCTACGAGCAGTACTTC. Full variable domain (missing parts from reference TRBV5-1 and TRBJ2-7): KAGVTQTPRYLIKTRGQQVTLSCSPISGHRSVSWYQQTPGQGLQFLFEYFSETQRNKGNFPGRFSGRQFSNSRSEMNVSTLELGDSALYLCASSLIGQGLPGYEQYFGPGTRLTVT.

This clone appeared a few times. This rearrangement joins TRBV2 to TRBJ1-4; D ambiguous. Trimming left V 8 bases short and J 8 bases short, with 15 bases between. Germline V lookup: CDR1 SNHLY, CDR2 FYNNEI. CDR3 length: 13 amino acids. For the CDR3, the DNA is TGTGCCAGCTCCCCGGAAGGAGCCGAAAAACTGTTTTTT. Amino acid sequence: CASSPEGAEKLFF.

The V and J genes are TRBV18 and TRBJ2-1; 7 bases are shared with TRBD2. The CDR3 loop spans 14 amino acids. CDR1 KGHSH and CDR2 LQKENI come from the germline V gene. With 6 bases clipped from V and 4 bases from J, the junction kept 6 bases outside the gene matches. CDR3 DNA sequence: TGTGCCAGCTCTCGAGCTAGCGGTTACAATGAGCAGTTCTTC. Protein: CASSRASGYNEQFF.

This clone was observed a handful of times. The V and J genes are TRBV25-1 and TRBJ2-2; maybe TRBD1 (6 bases). The CDR3 extends over 18 amino acids. The germline gives CDR1 MGHDK, CDR2 SYGVNS. Trimming pared 8 bases from V and 0 bases from J, leaving 22 bases between. DNA of the CDR3: TGTGCCAGCCGGTCGGACAGTGACTATGGCGCGAACACCGGGGAGCTGTTTTTT. It yields the protein CASRSDSDYGANTGELFF.

V and J are TRBV5-6 and TRBJ1-3; D is undetermined. Trimming stripped 3 bases from V and 6 bases from J, with 10 bases between. CDR1 is SGHDT, CDR2 YYEEEE, per germline. The CDR3 spans 13 residues. The CDR3 nucleotides read TGTGCCAGCAGCTCCTTTGCGATAAACACCATATATTTT. Residues: CASSSFAINTIYF.

The chain has TRBV30 and TRBJ2-7; 11 positions match TRBD2. CDR3 length: 12 residues. The junction had 4 bases not matched to a gene; V was cut back by 8 bases and J by 4 bases. Germline CDR1 reads GTSNPN; CDR2 reads SVGIG (reference sequence). Here the CDR3 reads CAGGTSGYEQYF. The CDR3 DNA is TGTGCCGGGGGGACTAGCGGATACGAGCAGTACTTC.

This clone was detected only a few times. CDR3 amino acids: CASSSDRTFEKLFF. The DNA for the CDR3 is TGTGCCAGTAGTTCAGACAGAACTTTTGAAAAACTGTTTTTT. The chain joins TRBV19 to TRBJ1-4; D is possibly TRBD1 (5 bases). The V end lost 5 bases, the J end lost 7 bases, and 14 bases lay between the germline ends. The CDR3 has 14 residues. The germline V gene has CDR1 LNHDA and CDR2 SQIVND (reference sequence).

This clone was counted between two and nine times. The chain is built from TRBV10-2 and TRBJ2-3; D might be TRBD2 (6 bases). CDR3 size: 15 residues. V lost 6 bases and J 0 bases, leaving 13 bases between the germline ends. Germline lookup yields CDR1 WSHSY and CDR2 SAAADI. The CDR3, as DNA: TGCGCCAGCAGAGAACCGGGACTGAGCACAGATACGCAGTATTTT. It codes for CASREPGLSTDTQYF.

This clone was detected only a few times. V and J are TRBV7-9 and TRBJ1-1; the D gene is possibly TRBD1 (5 bases). The CDR3 contains 14 residues. Trimming removed 2 bases from V and 3 bases from J, with 10 bases in between. CDR1 is SEHNR and CDR2 is FQNEAQ in the germline V gene (reference sequence). Here the CDR3 reads CASSLIGGDTEAFF. The CDR3 nucleotides read TGTGCCAGCAGCTTAATCGGGGGGGACACTGAAGCTTTCTTT. The variable domain in full, completed from reference TRBV7-9 and TRBJ1-1, reads DTGVSQNPRHKITKRGQNVTFRCDPISEHNRLYWYRQTLGQGPEFLTYFQNEAQLEKSRLLSDRFSAERPKGSFSTLEIQRTEQGDSAMYLCASSLIGGDTEAFFGQGTRLTVV.

V and J are TRBV11-3 and TRBJ1-2, with TRBD1 matching 8 bases. The CDR3 is made up of 17 amino acids. The germline V gene encodes CDR1 SGHNT and CDR2 YENEEA. The J segment lost 6 bases and the V segment lost 1 base, leaving 13 bases of the junction unmatched. CDR3 DNA sequence: TGTGCCAGCAGCTTAGTTTTAGGGCAGGGGGCCGCCCATGGCTACACCTTC. This codes for CASSLVLGQGAAHGYTF.

The chain links TRBV6-5 to TRBJ2-3; D gene unclear. The CDR3 has 14 residues. Germline lookup yields CDR1 MNHEY and CDR2 SVGAGI. Trimming pared 6 bases from V and 3 bases from J, leaving 13 bases between. The CDR3: CASRGVDWTDTQYF. The CDR3 coding sequence is TGTGCCAGCAGAGGAGTCGACTGGACAGATACGCAGTATTTT.

The V and J genes are TRBV30 and TRBJ2-3; either TRBD1 or TRBD2 may supply D (6 bases each). This CDR3 spans 15 amino acids. Trimming stripped 0 bases from V and 5 bases from J, with 15 bases between. The germline CDR1 and CDR2 sequences are GTSNPN and SVGIG (reference sequence). The CDR3 DNA reads TGTGCCTGGAGTGTACTGGGGGGCAAGGGAGATACGCAGTATTTT. It specifies CAWSVLGGKGDTQYF.

The rearrangement links TRBV4-2 to TRBJ1-5, with a weak D call TRBD1 (6 bases). The germline V gene has CDR1 LGHNA and CDR2 YNFKEQ. Trimming stripped 0 bases from V and 2 bases from J, with 17 bases between. CDR3 length: 18 amino acids. The CDR3 region is CASSQENRGRGGNQPQHF. The DNA of the CDR3 is TGTGCCAGCAGCCAAGAAAACAGAGGAAGGGGGGGCAATCAGCCCCAGCATTTT.

The CDR3 nucleotides are TGCGCCAGCAGCCAAGGTTGGGGAAGAGGCGGATCTAATGAAAAACTGTTTTTT. Its protein product is CASSQGWGRGGSNEKLFF. This chain links TRBV4-1 with TRBJ1-4, with D unresolved. In germline, CDR1 is MGHRA, CDR2 YSYEKL. There are 18 residues in the CDR3. V was clipped by 1 base and J by 3 bases, with 18 bases between them.

About this clone itself: Different DNA sequences within this sample yield the same CDR3. The rearrangement links TRBV4-2 to TRBJ1-3; TRBD1 might be the D (6 bases). Trimming left V 0 bases short and J 0 bases short, with 9 bases between. This CDR3 spans 16 amino acids. The V gene's germline CDR1 is LGHNA and CDR2 YNFKEQ. CDR3 bases: TGTGCCAGCAGCCAAGAGACAGGCGACTCTGGAAACACCATATATTTT. This sequence encodes CASSQETGDSGNTIYF.